The clone carrying this T cell receptor (beta chain) has a handful of counts. Each CDR3 protein is one row after TCRdb ran MiXCR on the RT-PCR reads. The sample includes about 620,000 distinct CDR3 sequences, approximately 11% of them seen just once. Trimming shortened V by 0 bases and J by 4 bases, and 15 bases separated the two germline ends. The germline gives CDR1 MNHEY, CDR2 SVGAGI. The CDR3 length is 16 residues. This entry is derived from a study of response to subunit inactivated influenza vaccine. These data were also filed under a second study, of T cells expressing NK-cell markers. As that study records: With UMIs, 5'RACE template switching was used to make TCR beta cDNA. Only alpha-beta TCR T cells were sorted in several experiments, using an anti-gamma-delta TCR antibody. Six or seven donors had dominant NKG2C+ clonotypes that comprised roughly 1.0-7.5% of their CD8+ T cells.

The clonotype comes from a man aged 50 to 60 who received an inactivated influenza vaccine. The sequences come from PBMCs from blood, collected on the day of vaccination. The genes are TRBV6-5 and TRBJ2-5; D possibly uses TRBD1 or TRBD2 (6 bases each). The CDR3 DNA is TGTGCCAGCAGTTACTCCCCTGGTGGGGGGCGAGAGACCCAGTACTTC. Protein: CASSYSPGGGRETQYF.